This T cell receptor beta chain was sequenced during a study of blood T cell repertoires in COVID-19. Study as a whole: Samples representing acute and convalescent COVID-19 were sourced from the United States, Italy and Spain. PBMCs, B-cell-depleted T cells, or T cells provided the cDNA or gDNA that made up the material.

In the original processing: Scientists estimated how many nucleated cells there were by amplifying reference gene primers. This table comes from immunoSEQ multiplex PCR, and its TCRdb copy is limited to in-frame clones, with some not included. V and J calls and clone size are those listed in that table; D and trimming were worked out from the DNA. The sample yields roughly 240,000 clones, around 87% seen once. Trimming cost V 3 bases and J 1 base; bases outside gene matches: 3. Germline V lookup: CDR1 SGHRS, CDR2 YFSETQ. The CDR3 contains 14 residues. The source material was peripheral blood. The TCR was taken from a woman between 25 and 40 years old who had recovered from COVID-19. This chain uses TRBV5-1 with TRBJ1-1; 7 bases agree with TRBD1. CDR3 sequence (DNA): TGCGCCAGCAGCTCTCAGGGGGGGAACACTGAAGCTTTCTTT. Translated: CASSSQGGNTEAFF.